This T cell receptor (beta chain) was recorded in a study of T cell responses to AZD1222 COVID-19 vaccine. Germline assignment: CDR1 SEHNR and CDR2 FQNEAQ (reference sequence). The CDR3 runs 16 residues. Trimming cost V 0 bases and J 6 bases; bases outside gene matches: 5. The protocol was immunoSEQ multiplex PCR, while the TCRdb copy is restricted to in-frame clones and leaves out a portion. This repertoire shows about 190,000 clones, about nine tenths found once; its top ten account for nearly 1%. The chain links TRBV7-9 to TRBJ2-1, with 10 bases aligning to TRBD2. The TCR comes from an adult in good health. Sequencing was performed on peripheral blood, taken on day 0 of AZD1222 vaccination. The CDR3 is CASSLALAGEFNEQFF. Here the CDR3 DNA reads TGTGCCAGCAGCTTAGCCCTAGCGGGAGAGTTCAATGAGCAGTTCTTC.